This T cell receptor (beta chain) was sequenced for a study of prognosis after radiotherapy for stage I lung cancer. The CDR3 is 13 residues long. The germline V gene encodes CDR1 DFQATT and CDR2 SNEGSKA (reference sequence). Trimming removed 2 bases from V and 4 bases from J, with 11 bases in between. Genomic DNA served as the source from which two-round multiplex PCR generated TCR beta CDR3 amplicons. Primers specific to each TRBV and TRBJ gene were used in first-round PCR. TCRdb recomputed calls from the multiplex PCR reads with MiXCR, one row per CDR3 protein. This table holds about 34,000 distinct CDR3 sequences, 30% to 35% found once. This clonotype was recorded many times. Collection of peripheral blood, in a volume of 5 to 7.5 milliliters, was performed at each of two time points.

The clonotype was recovered from a donor of 50 years or more with non-small cell lung cancer. The sequencing here drew on PBMCs, taken before or after stereotactic body radiation therapy (not recorded which). The chain combines TRBV20-1 with TRBJ1-1; perhaps TRBD1 as D (5 bases). The CDR3 DNA reads as TGCAGTGCTAGATCCGGGGCGGGCACTGAAGCTTTCTTT. Its protein product is CSARSGAGTEAFF.